This record looks at one TCR beta chain sequence and its context. Its antigen is unidentified. This record belongs to a study of cytomegalovirus exposure and HLA in healthy donors. Across the whole study: A later analysis reported the same platform for the 120 validation repertoires and the roughly 650 first-cohort repertoires.

Overall study findings and caveats: As was reported, the classifier diagnosed cytomegalovirus status with high specificity and sensitivity. According to a subsequent analysis, TCR clusters identified in the first cohort showed a tendency to co-occur across the roughly 120 validation repertoires. Cytomegalovirus association was listed for 150 or so TCR beta chains.

The protocol was immunoSEQ multiplex PCR, while the TCRdb copy is restricted to in-frame clones and leaves out a portion. The sample includes almost 70,000 clones, around 96% of them seen just once. Sequenced input: PBMCs. The clonotype originates from a woman between 18 and 29 years old in good health and CMV-seropositive.

This CDR3 reads CASSLGTGGVEQYF. The CDR3 DNA is TGCGCCAGCAGCTTGGGTACAGGGGGCGTCGAGCAGTACTTC. This chain uses TRBV5-1 with TRBJ2-7; TRBD1 aligns across 9 bases. Germline trimming cut 0 bases from V and 6 bases from J; bases unmatched to any gene: 4. This CDR3 is 14 amino acids long. Germline V gene data show CDR1 as SGHRS and CDR2 as YFSETQ.